The 8 T cell receptor beta chains below were found in one sample sequenced in a study of CD8+ T cells in alopecia areata. The sequencing template was cDNA reverse transcribed from extracted RNA. TCRdb's table, derived via immunoSEQ multiplex PCR, lists solely in-frame clones and lacks some. This sample carries 150,000 to 200,000 clones, 55% of them seen once, and the ten largest clones take approximately 4.3%. The sequencing sample was made of CD4+ T cells sorted from blood. The receptor source for this set is a human donor in good health.

With respect to this clone: This specimen includes other DNA sequences encoding the same CDR3. The genes are TRBV27 and TRBJ1-2, with 7 positions matching TRBD1. Germline trimming cut 5 bases from V and 2 bases from J; bases unmatched to any gene: 2. The CDR3 is 13 amino acids. Per the germline V gene, CDR1 is MNHEY and CDR2 is SMNVEV (reference sequence). The CDR3 here is CASSLDRNYGYTF. CDR3 nucleotides: TGTGCCAGCAGTCTGGACAGGAACTATGGCTACACCTTC.

This chain joins TRBV5-6 and TRBJ2-3; D call uncertain. This CDR3 contains 14 residues. V lost 6 bases to trimming and J lost 2 bases, with 13 bases between them. The germline gives CDR1 SGHDT, CDR2 YYEEEE. The CDR3, as DNA: TGTGCCAGCACCAATATGGGTTTCACAGATACGCAGTATTTT. This encodes CASTNMGFTDTQYF.

This clone was detected only a few times. This chain's CDR3 is CASSLAGTPGQPQHF. In DNA, the CDR3 is TGTGCCAGCAGCTTGGCCGGGACACCCGGGCAGCCCCAGCATTTT. The chain joins TRBV5-4 to TRBJ1-5, with D possibly TRBD1 on 6 matching bases. CDR3 size: 15 residues. The germline gives CDR1 SGHNT, CDR2 YYREEE (reference sequence). The V gene lost 0 bases and the J gene lost 7 bases, with 14 bases spanning the gap.

The chain joins TRBV6-1 to TRBJ2-7; D is unresolved. Germline-derived CDR1 and CDR2 are MNHNS and SASEGT. The CDR3 runs to 13 residues. V was shortened by 10 bases and J by 1 base, with 14 bases between the two germline ends. CDR3 residues: CATGPLKSYEQYF. In DNA form, the CDR3 reads TGTGCCACCGGACCATTAAAATCCTACGAGCAGTACTTC.

V and J are TRBV10-1 and TRBJ2-3, with 7 bases that match TRBD1. Germline V gene sequence: CDR1 WNHNN, CDR2 SYGVQD (reference sequence). CDR3 size: 14 residues. V was clipped by 6 bases and J by 5 bases; unmatched bases: 8. The CDR3 nucleotides read TGCGCCAGCAGCCCACTCGACAGGGAAGATACGCAGTATTTT. Protein product: CASSPLDREDTQYF.

This clone was picked up a small number of times. The chain carries TRBV19 and TRBJ1-1; D call uncertain. This CDR3 is 15 amino acids long. V lost 6 bases, J lost 0 bases, and 14 bases lay in between. In germline, CDR1 is LNHDA, CDR2 SQIVND (reference sequence). CDR3 coding DNA: TGTGCCAGTAGCTTTTCCATGGGTCTGAACACTGAAGCTTTCTTT. Its protein product is CASSFSMGLNTEAFF.

This clone was observed a few times. The CDR3 here is CASSLAGGADTQYF. In DNA form, the CDR3 reads TGTGCCAGCAGCTTGGCCGGGGGAGCGGATACGCAGTATTTT. This chain connects TRBV5-4 to TRBJ2-3; tentatively, D is TRBD2 (6 bases). This CDR3 is built from 14 residues. CDR1 and CDR2 from the germline V gene are SGHNT and YYREEE (reference sequence). The germline V and J ends were trimmed by 0 bases and 6 bases, with 11 bases remaining between them.

This clone occurred a few times. This chain links TRBV11-2 with TRBJ2-2, with TRBD2 matching over 7 bases. The V segment lost 5 bases and the J segment 5 bases; nucleotides outside the gene matches: 5. From germline, CDR1 is SGHAT and CDR2 FQNNGV. The CDR3 loop spans 14 amino acids. CDR3 sequence: CASSREGRTGELFF. In DNA, the CDR3 is TGTGCCAGCAGCAGGGAGGGCCGAACCGGGGAGCTGTTTTTT.